Below are 8 T cell receptor beta chains sequenced from a single sample in a study of cytotoxic CD8 clonotypes in ibrutinib-treated CLL (dated by TCRdb to the early 2020s). Libraries were constructed by the immunoSEQ multiplex PCR assay. TCRdb carries this immuneACCESS record with in-frame sequences only. Its versions omit some clonotypes, under half of them owing to an unresolved V gene in the studies checked, with the rest unexplained. The sample includes about 310,000 clones, with more than 65% observed a single time. The ten biggest clones cover under 8.5% of the sample. The specimen was PBMCs, collected before ibrutinib treatment. These receptors were taken from a human donor with chronic lymphocytic leukemia.

This clone has more than one count but fewer than ten. The rearrangement joins TRBV6-1 to TRBJ2-2; possibly TRBD1 for D (5 bases). Germline V gene sequence: CDR1 MNHNS, CDR2 SASEGT. There are 13 residues in the CDR3. The V gene lost 5 bases and the J gene lost 6 bases, with 10 bases spanning the gap. For the CDR3, the DNA is TGTGCCAGCAGTTCATCAGGGCCCGGGGAGCTGTTTTTT. It specifies CASSSSGPGELFF.

V usage is TRBV2 and J usage is TRBJ1-1, with 7 nucleotides matching TRBD1. This CDR3 contains 13 residues. Germline loops: CDR1 SNHLY, CDR2 FYNNEI. V lost 8 bases, J lost 1 base, and 4 bases stayed unmatched. The CDR3 loop is CASWGTENTEAFF. CDR3 nucleotide sequence: TGTGCCAGCTGGGGGACAGAGAACACTGAAGCTTTCTTT.

The chain recombines TRBV5-1 with TRBJ2-6; TRBD1 matches at 9 bases. The germline V gene encodes CDR1 SGHRS and CDR2 YFSETQ. The V and J ends lost 4 bases and 3 bases, in that order; junction bases with no gene match: 5. The CDR3 loop spans 16 amino acids. The CDR3 coding sequence is TGCGCCAGCAGCACGGACAGGGGAGGTGGGGCCAACGTCCTGACTTTC. This codes for CASSTDRGGGANVLTF.

The chain employs TRBV5-8 and TRBJ1-2; no clear D gene. Looked up from germline, CDR1 is SGHTS and CDR2 is YDEGEE. V was trimmed by 2 bases and J by 4 bases, leaving 9 bases between them. This CDR3 is 13 amino acids long. The CDR3 sequence: CASSFQVVYGYTF. The CDR3 DNA reads as TGTGCCAGCAGCTTTCAGGTGGTCTATGGCTACACCTTC.

The rearrangement links TRBV11-2 to TRBJ1-1, with D possibly being TRBD1 (6 bases). CDR3 length: 14 residues. Germline loops: CDR1 SGHAT, CDR2 FQNNGV. The germline V and J ends were trimmed by 2 bases and 4 bases, with 11 bases remaining between them. In DNA, the CDR3 is TGTGCCAGCAGCTTAATGGGGGCGCCCACTGAAGCTTTCTTT. Translation: CASSLMGAPTEAFF.

The genes are TRBV5-1 and TRBJ1-4; D may be TRBD1 (5 bases). V lost 0 bases and J lost 5, with 8 bases in between. The CDR3 has 14 amino acids. Per the germline V gene, CDR1 is SGHRS and CDR2 is YFSETQ. The CDR3 is CASSLEGRNEKLFF. DNA of the CDR3: TGCGCCAGCAGCTTGGAGGGACGGAATGAAAAACTGTTTTTT. The whole variable domain, remainder taken from reference TRBV5-1 and TRBJ1-4, is KAGVTQTPRYLIKTRGQQVTLSCSPISGHRSVSWYQQTPGQGLQFLFEYFSETQRNKGNFPGRFSGRQFSNSRSEMNVSTLELGDSALYLCASSLEGRNEKLFFGSGTQLSVL.

This clone was observed a few times. V and J are TRBV28 and TRBJ2-1, with 10 bases that match TRBD2. This CDR3 spans 18 amino acids. V shed 8 bases, J shed 0 bases, and the junction held 13 bases outside the gene matches. Germline values: CDR1 MDHEN, CDR2 SYDVKM. CDR3 in DNA: TGTGCCAGCTCTACTAGCGGGGAGAGCCCTCTCTCCTACAATGAGCAGTTCTTC. This translates into CASSTSGESPLSYNEQFF.

The J gene is TRBJ2-3, the V gene TRBV7-6; the D call may be TRBD1 or TRBD2 (5 bases each). Germline V gene sequence: CDR1 SGHVS, CDR2 FNYEAQ. The CDR3 sequence is 17 residues long. V was pared by 3 bases and J by 4 bases, with 20 bases between. This CDR3 is CASSFRQGPGVSDTQYF. CDR3 bases: TGTGCCAGCAGCTTTCGTCAGGGACCGGGTGTCTCAGATACGCAGTATTTT. Together with reference TRBV7-6 and TRBJ2-3, the CDR3 gives the full variable domain: GAGVSQSPRYKVTKRGQDVALRCDPISGHVSLYWYRQALGQGPEFLTYFNYEAQQDKSGLPNDRFSAERPEGSISTLTIQRTEQRDSAMYRCASSFRQGPGVSDTQYFGPGTRLTVL.